This section outlines one T cell receptor (beta chain) sequence together with its context. The use of a sample-barcoded 5' primer and a J-beta primer mix characterized a second PCR of about 7 to 12 cycles. TCRdb independently ran MiXCR on the 5' RACE reads; one entry per CDR3 protein. The sample has 600,000 to 800,000 distinct CDR3 sequences, around 21% seen once. The sample is drawn from a study of blood T cells in healthy people across ages. The overall study: Per two T cells, about one barcoded beta molecule was captured through template switching.

The junction had 5 bases not matched to a gene; V was cut back by 6 bases and J by 3 bases. Germline V CDR1 and CDR2: DFQATT, SNEGSKA (reference sequence). The CDR3 length is 14 residues. The chain joins TRBV20-1 to TRBJ1-4; 9 positions match TRBD1. The TCR sequence derives from a man in his sixties or seventies in good health. Sequencing was done on a sample of blood. The CDR3 DNA sequence: TGCAGTGCCACAGGGGGCCCGGCTAATGAAAAACTGTTTTTT. It specifies CSATGGPANEKLFF.